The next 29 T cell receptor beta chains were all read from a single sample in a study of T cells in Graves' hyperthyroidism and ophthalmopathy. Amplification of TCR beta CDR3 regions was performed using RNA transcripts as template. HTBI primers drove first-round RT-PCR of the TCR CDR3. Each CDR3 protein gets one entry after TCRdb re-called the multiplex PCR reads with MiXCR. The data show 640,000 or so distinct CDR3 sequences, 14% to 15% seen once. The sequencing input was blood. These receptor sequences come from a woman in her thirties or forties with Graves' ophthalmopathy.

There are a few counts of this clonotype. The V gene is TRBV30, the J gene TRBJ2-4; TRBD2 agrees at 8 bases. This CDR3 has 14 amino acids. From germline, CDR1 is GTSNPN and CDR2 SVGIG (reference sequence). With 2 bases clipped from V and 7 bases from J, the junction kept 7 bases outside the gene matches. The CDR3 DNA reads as TGTGCCTGGAGTACCAGCGGGAGTTTTAACATTCAGTACTTC. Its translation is CAWSTSGSFNIQYF.

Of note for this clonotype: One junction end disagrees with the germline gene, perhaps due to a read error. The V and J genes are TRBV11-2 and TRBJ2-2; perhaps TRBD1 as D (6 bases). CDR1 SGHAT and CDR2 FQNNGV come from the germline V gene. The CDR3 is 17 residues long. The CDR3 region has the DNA TGTGCCAGCAGCTTACAGGGGACATCGATGAACACCGGGGAGCTGCTTTTT. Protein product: CASSLQGTSMNTGELLF.

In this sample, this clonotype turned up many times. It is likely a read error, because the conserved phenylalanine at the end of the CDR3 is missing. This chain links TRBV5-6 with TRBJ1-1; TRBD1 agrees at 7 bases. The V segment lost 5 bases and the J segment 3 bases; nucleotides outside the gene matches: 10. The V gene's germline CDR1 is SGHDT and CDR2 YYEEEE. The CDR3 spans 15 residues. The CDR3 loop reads CASRGTASQYTEAFL. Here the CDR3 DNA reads TGTGCCAGCAGGGGGACAGCCTCTCAGTACACTGAAGCTTTCCTT.

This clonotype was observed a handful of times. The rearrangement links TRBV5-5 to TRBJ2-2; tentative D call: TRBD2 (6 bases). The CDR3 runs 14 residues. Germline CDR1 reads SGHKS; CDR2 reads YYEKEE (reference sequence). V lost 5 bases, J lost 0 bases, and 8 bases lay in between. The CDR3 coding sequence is TGTGCCAGCAGTCGGGAGTCGAACACCGGGGAGCTGTTTTTT. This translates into CASSRESNTGELFF.

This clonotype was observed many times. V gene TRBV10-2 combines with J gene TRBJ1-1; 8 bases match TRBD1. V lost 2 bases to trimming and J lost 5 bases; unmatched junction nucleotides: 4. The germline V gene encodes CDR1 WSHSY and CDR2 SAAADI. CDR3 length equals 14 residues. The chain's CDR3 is CASSEDRGGTEAFF. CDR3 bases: TGCGCCAGCAGTGAGGACAGGGGTGGGACTGAAGCTTTCTTT.

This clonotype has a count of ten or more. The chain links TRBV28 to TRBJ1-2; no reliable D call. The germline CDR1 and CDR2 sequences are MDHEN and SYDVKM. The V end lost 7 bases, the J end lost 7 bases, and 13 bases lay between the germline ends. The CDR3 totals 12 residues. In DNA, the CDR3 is TGTGCCAGCACCCGATCCGGACCTGGCTACACCTTC. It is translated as CASTRSGPGYTF.

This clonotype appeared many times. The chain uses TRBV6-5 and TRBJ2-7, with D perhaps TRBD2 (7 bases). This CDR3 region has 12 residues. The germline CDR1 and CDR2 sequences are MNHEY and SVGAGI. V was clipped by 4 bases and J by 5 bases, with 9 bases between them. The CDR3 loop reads CASSCGGNEQYF. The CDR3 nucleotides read TGTGCCAGCAGTTGCGGGGGCAACGAGCAGTACTTC.

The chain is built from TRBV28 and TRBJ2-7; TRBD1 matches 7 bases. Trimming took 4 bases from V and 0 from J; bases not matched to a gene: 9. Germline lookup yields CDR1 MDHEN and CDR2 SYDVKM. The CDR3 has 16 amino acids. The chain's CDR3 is CASSSTGASSSYEQYF. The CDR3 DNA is TGTGCCAGCAGTTCCACAGGGGCCTCCAGCTCCTACGAGCAGTACTTC.

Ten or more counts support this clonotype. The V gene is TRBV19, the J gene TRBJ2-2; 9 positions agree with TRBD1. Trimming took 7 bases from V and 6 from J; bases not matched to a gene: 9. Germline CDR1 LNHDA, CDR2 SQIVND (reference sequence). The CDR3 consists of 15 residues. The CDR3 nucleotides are TGTGCCAGTACACCCAGGACAGGGGAATCCGGGGAGCTGTTTTTT. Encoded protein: CASTPRTGESGELFF.

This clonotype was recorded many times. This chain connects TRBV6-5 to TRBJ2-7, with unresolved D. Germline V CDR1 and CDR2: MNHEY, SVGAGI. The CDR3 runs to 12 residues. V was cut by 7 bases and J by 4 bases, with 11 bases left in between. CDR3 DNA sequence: TGTGCCAGCACGATGGGGAAATACGAGCAGTACTTC. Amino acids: CASTMGKYEQYF.

The CDR3 region is CSVRQGAVYGYTF. In nucleotides, the CDR3 is TGCAGTGTTCGACAGGGGGCGGTTTATGGCTACACCTTC. V usage is TRBV20-1 and J usage is TRBJ1-2; TRBD1 matches at 10 bases. The J segment lost 5 bases and the V segment lost 7 bases, leaving 7 bases of the junction unmatched. CDR3 length: 13 residues. Germline CDR1 is DFQATT and CDR2 is SNEGSKA (reference sequence).

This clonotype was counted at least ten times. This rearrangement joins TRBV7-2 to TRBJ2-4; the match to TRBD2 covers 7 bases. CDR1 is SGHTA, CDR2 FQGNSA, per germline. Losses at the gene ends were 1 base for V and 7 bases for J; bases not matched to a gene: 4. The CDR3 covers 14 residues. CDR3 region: CASSLGGLSNIQYF. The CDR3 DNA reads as TGTGCCAGCAGCTTAGGGGGACTATCGAACATTCAGTACTTC. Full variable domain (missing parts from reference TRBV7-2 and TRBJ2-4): GAGVSQSPSNKVTEKGKDVELRCDPISGHTALYWYRQSLGQGLEFLIYFQGNSAPDKSGLPSDRFSAERTGGSVSTLTIQRTQQEDSAVYLCASSLGGLSNIQYFGAGTRLSVL.

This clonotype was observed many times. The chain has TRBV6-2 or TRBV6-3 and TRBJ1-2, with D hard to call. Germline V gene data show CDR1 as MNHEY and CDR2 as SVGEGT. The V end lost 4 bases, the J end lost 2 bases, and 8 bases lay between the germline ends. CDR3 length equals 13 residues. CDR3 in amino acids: CASSSGWNYGYTF. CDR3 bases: TGTGCCAGCAGTTCGGGATGGAACTATGGCTACACCTTC.

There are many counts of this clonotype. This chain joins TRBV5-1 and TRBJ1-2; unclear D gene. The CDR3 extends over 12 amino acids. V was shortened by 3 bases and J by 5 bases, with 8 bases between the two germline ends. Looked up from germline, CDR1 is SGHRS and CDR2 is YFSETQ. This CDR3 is CASSSGEYGYTF. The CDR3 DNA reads TGCGCCAGCAGCTCGGGAGAGTATGGCTACACCTTC.

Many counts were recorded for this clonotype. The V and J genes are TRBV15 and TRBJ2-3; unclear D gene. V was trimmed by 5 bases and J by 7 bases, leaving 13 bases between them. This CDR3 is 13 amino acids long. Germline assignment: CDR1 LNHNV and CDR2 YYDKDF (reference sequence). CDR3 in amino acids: CATSAPTENTQYF. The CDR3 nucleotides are TGTGCCACCAGCGCCCCGACTGAAAATACGCAGTATTTT.

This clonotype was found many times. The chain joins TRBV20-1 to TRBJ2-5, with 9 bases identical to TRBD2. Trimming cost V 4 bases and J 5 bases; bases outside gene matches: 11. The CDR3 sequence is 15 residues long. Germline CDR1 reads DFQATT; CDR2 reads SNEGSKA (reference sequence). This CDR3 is CSAIRTSAGGETQYF. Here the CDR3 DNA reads TGCAGTGCTATCAGGACTAGCGCGGGCGGGGAGACCCAGTACTTC.

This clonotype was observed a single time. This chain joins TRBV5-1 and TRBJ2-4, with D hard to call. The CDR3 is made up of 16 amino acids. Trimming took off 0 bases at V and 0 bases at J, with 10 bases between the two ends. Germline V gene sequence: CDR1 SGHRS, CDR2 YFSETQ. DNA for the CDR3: TGCGCCAGCAGCTTGGGAGACACCATAGCCAAAAACATTCAGTACTTC. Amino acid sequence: CASSLGDTIAKNIQYF.

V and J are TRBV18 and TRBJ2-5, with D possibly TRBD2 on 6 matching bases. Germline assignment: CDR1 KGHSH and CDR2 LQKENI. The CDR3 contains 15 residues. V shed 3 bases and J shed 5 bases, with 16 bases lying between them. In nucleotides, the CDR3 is TGTGCCAGCTCACCTCCTAACCGGGGGTCGGAGACCCAGTACTTC. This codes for CASSPPNRGSETQYF.

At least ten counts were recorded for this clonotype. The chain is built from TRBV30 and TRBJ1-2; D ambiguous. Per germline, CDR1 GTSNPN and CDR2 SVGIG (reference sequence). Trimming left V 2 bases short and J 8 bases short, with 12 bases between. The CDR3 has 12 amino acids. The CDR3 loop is CAWSWGPGGYTF. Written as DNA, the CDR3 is TGTGCCTGGAGTTGGGGTCCTGGGGGCTACACCTTC. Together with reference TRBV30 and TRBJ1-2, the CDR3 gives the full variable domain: SQTIHQWPATLVQPVGSPLSLECTVEGTSNPNLYWYRQAAGRGLQLLFYSVGIGQISSEVPQNLSASRPQDRQFILSSKKLLLSDSGFYLCAWSWGPGGYTFGSGTRLTVV.

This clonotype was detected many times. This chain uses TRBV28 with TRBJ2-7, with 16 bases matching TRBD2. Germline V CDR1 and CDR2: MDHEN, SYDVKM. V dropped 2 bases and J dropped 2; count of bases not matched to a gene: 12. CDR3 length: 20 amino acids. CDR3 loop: CASSLGGGLAGGPRPYEQYF. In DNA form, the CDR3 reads TGTGCCAGCAGTTTAGGAGGGGGACTAGCGGGAGGGCCGAGACCCTACGAGCAGTACTTC.

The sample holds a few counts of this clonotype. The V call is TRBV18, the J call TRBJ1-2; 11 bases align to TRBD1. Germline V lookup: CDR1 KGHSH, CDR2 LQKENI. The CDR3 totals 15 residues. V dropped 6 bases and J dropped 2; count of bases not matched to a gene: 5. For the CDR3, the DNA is TGTGCCAGCTCGGGCCGGGACAGGGGGAACTATGGCTACACCTTC. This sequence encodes CASSGRDRGNYGYTF. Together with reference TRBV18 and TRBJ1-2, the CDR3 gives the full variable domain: NAGVMQNPRHLVRRRGQEARLRCSPMKGHSHVYWYRQLPEEGLKFMVYLQKENIIDESGMPKERFSAEFPKEGPSILRIQQVVRGDSAAYFCASSGRDRGNYGYTFGSGTRLTVV.

The CDR3 nucleotides are TGTGCCAGCAGTCCCCCGATGTGGGGGTTCGGCACCGGGGAGCTGTTTTTT. Translated, it gives CASSPPMWGFGTGELFF. V is TRBV28 and J is TRBJ2-2; D may match TRBD1 or TRBD2 (5 bases each). This CDR3 has 17 residues. V lost 5 bases, J lost 4 bases, and 20 bases lay in between. The V gene's germline CDR1 is MDHEN and CDR2 SYDVKM.

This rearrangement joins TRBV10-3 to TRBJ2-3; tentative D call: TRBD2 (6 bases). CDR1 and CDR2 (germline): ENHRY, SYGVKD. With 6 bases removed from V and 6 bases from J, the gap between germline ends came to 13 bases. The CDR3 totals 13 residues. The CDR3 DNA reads TGTGCCATCAGCCATGACCGGGGGGATACGCAGTATTTT. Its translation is CAISHDRGDTQYF.

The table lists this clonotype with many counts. The CDR3 DNA reads as TGCAGCGTTGTACCGAAGGAAAGTTTCGAGCAGTACTTC. Its translation: CSVVPKESFEQYF. V is TRBV29-1 and J is TRBJ2-7; D is unclear. Looked up from germline, CDR1 is SQVTM and CDR2 is ANQGSEA. Trimming pared 4 bases from V and 6 bases from J, leaving 16 bases between. There are 13 residues in the CDR3.

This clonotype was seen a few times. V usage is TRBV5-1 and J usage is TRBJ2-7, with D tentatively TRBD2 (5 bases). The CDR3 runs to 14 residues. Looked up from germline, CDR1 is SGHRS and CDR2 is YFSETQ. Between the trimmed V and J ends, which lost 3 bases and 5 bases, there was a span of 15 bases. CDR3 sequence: CASSSPIVGNEQYF. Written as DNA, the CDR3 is TGCGCCAGCAGCTCTCCTATCGTCGGGAACGAGCAGTACTTC.

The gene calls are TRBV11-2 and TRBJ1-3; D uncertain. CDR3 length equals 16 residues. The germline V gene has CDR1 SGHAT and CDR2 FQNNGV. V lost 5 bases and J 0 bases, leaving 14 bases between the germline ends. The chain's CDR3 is CASSGGPLFSGNTIYF. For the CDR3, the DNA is TGTGCCAGCAGCGGAGGACCGCTATTCTCTGGAAACACCATATATTTT.

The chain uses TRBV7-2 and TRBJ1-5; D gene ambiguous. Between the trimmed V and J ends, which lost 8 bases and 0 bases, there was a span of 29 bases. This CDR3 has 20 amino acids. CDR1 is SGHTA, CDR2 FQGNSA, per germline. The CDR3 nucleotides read TGTGCCAGCTCTTATTCGGCGGGGTTTAGGGTTTGGTATAGCAATCAGCCCCAGCATTTT. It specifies CASSYSAGFRVWYSNQPQHF.

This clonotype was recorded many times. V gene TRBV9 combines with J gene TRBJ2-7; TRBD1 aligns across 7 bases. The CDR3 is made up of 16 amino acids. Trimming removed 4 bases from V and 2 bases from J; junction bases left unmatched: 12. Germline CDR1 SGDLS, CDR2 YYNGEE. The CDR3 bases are TGTGCCAGCAGCCCGAGAGGACAGGAAGGAACCTACGAGCAGTACTTC. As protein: CASSPRGQEGTYEQYF.

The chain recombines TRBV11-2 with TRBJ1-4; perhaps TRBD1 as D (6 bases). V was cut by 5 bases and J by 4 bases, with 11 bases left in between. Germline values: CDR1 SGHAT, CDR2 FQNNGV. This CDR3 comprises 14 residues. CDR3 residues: CASSPGQYNEKLFF. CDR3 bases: TGTGCCAGCAGCCCAGGACAGTATAATGAAAAACTGTTTTTT.